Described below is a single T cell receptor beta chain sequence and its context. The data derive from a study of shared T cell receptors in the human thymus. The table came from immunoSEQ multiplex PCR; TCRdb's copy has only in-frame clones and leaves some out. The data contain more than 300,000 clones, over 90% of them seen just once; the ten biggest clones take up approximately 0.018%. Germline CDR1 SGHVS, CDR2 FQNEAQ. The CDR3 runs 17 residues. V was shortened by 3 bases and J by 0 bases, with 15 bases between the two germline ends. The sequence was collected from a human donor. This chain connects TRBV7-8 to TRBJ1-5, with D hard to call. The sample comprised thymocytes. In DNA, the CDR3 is TGTGCCAGCAGCTTTTCCAGAGGCCAAGATAGCAATCAGCCCCAGCATTTT. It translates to CASSFSRGQDSNQPQHF.